This TCR beta chain was captured by sequencing in a study of T cells after yellow fever vaccination. Each CDR3 protein is one row after TCRdb ran MiXCR on the 5' RACE reads. Among approximately 300,000 distinct CDR3 sequences listed, 8.7% were seen once. As regards this clonotype: A read error may explain this, as a much larger clone is one base away.

This CDR3 comprises 15 residues. From germline, CDR1 is SNHLY and CDR2 FYNNEI. The ends lost 6 bases at V and 11 bases at J; junction bases unmatched: 14. The TCR comes from a man younger than 35 who received the YFV17D yellow fever vaccine. The chain employs TRBV2 and TRBJ2-4; 9 bases agree with TRBD1. Here the sequenced sample was PBMCs, taken on the day of the first yellow fever vaccination. The CDR3 protein is CASRPRGTGSGFQYF. CDR3 nucleotide sequence: TGTGCCAGCAGACCCCGGGGGACAGGGTCCGGCTTTCAGTACTTC.